Here is one TCR beta chain with its context. This clone's antigen is unknown. There are no base qualities to consult, and no much larger clone falls within one base. The library was prepared using the immunoSEQ multiplex PCR assay. A mixture of 60 forward primers for TCR Vbeta segments and 13 reverse primers for TCR Jbeta segments was used in the multiplex PCR. A multiplex PCR assay on genomic DNA amplified the CDR3 region of rearranged TCR beta genes. Amplified TCR beta libraries were sequenced as 87-base-pair reads on the Illumina HiSeq System. Turning to the authors' computational methods: A later analysis counted approximately 76 million unique TCR beta chains across the 670 or so repertoires, and 9 million to 14 million of these chains were shared by at least two donors. Raw reads were error-corrected and collapsed into unique sequences by a nearest-neighbor algorithm in which closely related sequences were merged to remove PCR and sequencing errors. Alignment of CDR3 sequences to IMGT reference sequences was used to assign V, D and J gene segments. For a sequence to be retained, at least a six-nucleotide match to both a V gene segment and a J gene segment was required. A rearrangement counted as productive if the CDR3 had no stop codons and remained in frame with V and J, and every other rearrangement counted as non-productive. Following IMGT convention, CDR3 was defined as the stretch from the second conserved V-encoded cysteine up to the conserved J-encoded phenylalanine. The earlier analysis of some 600 of the donors excluded sequences that lacked an unambiguous match to a single V gene segment. An earlier analysis of under 750 of the donors called V segments functional above 56.7% productive rearrangements and segregating when the between-donor standard deviation exceeded 5%. A statistical classification framework was built to diagnose cytomegalovirus status from the catalog of TCR beta chain sequences. In a later analysis, TCR nucleotide sequences were compared against IMGT/GENE-DB human TR gene sequences so that V and J genes could be assigned. The TCRdist pipeline was used in a later analysis to assign CDR3 sequences and most-parsimonious VDJ recombination scenarios. In a later analysis, each TCR beta chain was defined by its CDR3 amino acid sequence together with its V-gene family, and reads without a unique V-gene family were excluded. In a later analysis, fewer than 600 highly shared, low-generation-probability nucleotide sequences were removed to address suspected cross-contamination and a sequencing artifact. For each public chain, a later analysis derived a clonal expansion index from normalized ranks of inferred template counts within each repertoire. In a later analysis, generation probabilities were computed using a VDJ recombination model fitted to out-of-frame rearrangements, and the results were checked against IGoR. In a later analysis, hypergeometric tests were used to score TCR-TCR, TCR-HLA and TCR-CMV co-occurrence, with a repertoire-size bias correction applied to TCR pairs. False discovery rates were estimated in a later analysis by permuting HLA or CMV assignments 20 times. In a later analysis, co-occurring TCRs were grouped using DBSCAN, and TCRdist sequence similarity was added for clustering within HLA-allele-positive subsets. Repertoires with fewer than 30,000 or more than 120,000 public chains were left out of co-occurrence clustering, as were five repertoires with anomalous nucleotide sharing. TCRdb holds this immuneACCESS table with in-frame rearrangements only. Some clones are missing; in checked studies, unresolved V genes explain under half, and the rest has no known cause. That table gives V, J and clone size, and the DNA gave D and trimming. Recorded for this sample are about 120,000 clones; 83% of them occurred a single time. The ten biggest clones cover roughly 4% of the sample.

In total, 666 healthy bone marrow donors made up the cohort. At the time of sampling, all cohort members were nominally healthy, though unrecorded immune exposures were likely present. The donor tested CMV seropositive and was one of the 289 seropositive cohort members. Each donor provided a peripheral blood sample, and peripheral blood mononuclear cells were used for TCR beta sequencing. Genomic DNA was extracted from the blood cell samples with the Qiagen DNeasy Blood Extraction Kit. Per the germline V gene, LGHNA is the CDR1 and YNFKEQ is the CDR2. The CDR3, cysteine through phenylalanine, is 16 amino acids long. Here the CDR3 DNA is all that survives: 48 bases in frame from base 1. V ends up 2 bases short and J 2 bases short, with an unmatched junction base count of 8. This sample is drawn from a study of cytomegalovirus exposure and HLA in healthy donors (dated by TCRdb to 2016 to 2017). With respect to the entire study: An earlier analysis of several hundred of the donors reported 276 Gb of sequence data and 100 million to 120 million unique TCR beta sequences obtained from about 180 million T cells. An early release covering 550 to 650 HLA-typed donors comprised roughly 300 gigabases of sequencing data and roughly 86 million unique TCR sequences. The genetic ancestry cluster associated with self-reported Caucasian donors included over 80% of the roughly 410 genotyped donors. The study was designed to test whether signatures of past pathogen exposure could be identified by cataloging public T cell receptors. The study profiled the T cell repertoires of 500 to 800 subjects by immunosequencing and related them to cytomegalovirus serostatus. In addition to the first cohort of around 670 subjects, a separate validation cohort of some 120 different subjects was used. The study combined high-throughput TCR immunosequencing, statistical association of individual TCRs with disease status, and machine learning to predict cytomegalovirus infection status. A later analysis re-analyzed previously published TCR beta repertoires from 500 to 700 donors and added high-resolution HLA genotyping to study TCR occurrence patterns. In the later analysis, no new phenotypic data were used to find candidate immune exposures; instead, reliance was placed on TCR beta sequences and their occurrence across donors. In an earlier analysis of roughly 580 of the donors, high-throughput TCR beta sequencing was used to judge whether each TCR beta V gene segment behaved as functional or pseudogenic. Donor age, sex, ethnicity and CMV serostatus were compiled alongside the repertoire data. Genome-wide SNP genotypes for about 65% of the roughly 670 donors were used in a later genetic analysis, which treated that subset as a discovery cohort. Every discovery cohort repertoire had been produced on one sequencing platform. Class I and class II HLA loci were covered by the typing at four-digit resolution. Typing coverage differed by locus: A, B, C, DRB1 and DQB1 were typed in roughly 629-630 donors, DQA1 in 522, DPA1 in over 600, and DPB1 in 450 to 490. Four to six DR-DQ haplotypes were handled as single units for association and clustering, since linkage in the cohort was strong. Among about 390 genotyped donors of the cohort, an average of about 240,000 unique TCR beta nucleotide sequences were sequenced per donor, roughly 20% of them non-productive.

The research as a whole found: Several of the top co-occurrence clusters appeared to be linked to parvovirus B19, influenza, CMV and Epstein-Barr virus, according to a later analysis. It was suggested by the authors that the approach could potentially be generalized to other disease states and immunological phenotypes. While some public TCRs were present in many individuals, most TCR sequences turned up only very rarely across donors. A further reported finding was that TCR beta sequences accurately predicted the HLA-A and HLA-B alleles for most subjects in the first cohort. According to a later genetic analysis, donors in an Asian-associated ancestry cluster had fewer N-insertions in productive TCRs than the approximately 630-donor mean. In this cohort, only TCR beta chains were sequenced, and detectable features were limited by the absence of alpha or paired-chain data. Assigning TCR associations to individual alleles was difficult when HLA alleles, especially DR and DQ, strongly co-occurred. A total of fewer than 200 TCR beta chains were listed by the study as associated with cytomegalovirus. Some IMGT-functional V segments, including TRBV6-2 and TRBV6-3, could not be distinguished by the 87-base-pair reads and were therefore excluded. According to a later analysis, TCR association rates differed among HLA loci, with DRB1 alleles showing the most associated TCRs and HLA-C alleles showing the fewest. According to a later analysis, most CMV-associated TCR beta chains appeared to be HLA-restricted, and the HLA associations seemed to be driven largely by CMV exposure. In an earlier analysis of roughly 500 of the donors, most TCR beta V segments appeared in productive rearrangements about 87% or about 30% of the time, broadly matching IMGT annotations. A later genetic analysis associated a missense DCLRE1C variant with V-gene and J-gene trimming of TCR beta chains, and an independent cohort replicated the association. In a later analysis, HLA-associated TCR beta chains were found to be more clonally expanded and to have lower generation probabilities than equally common non-associated chains. Linkage disequilibrium might explain the correlated functional status among segregating V segments, but an unknown experimental factor could not be ruled out. A later analysis associated about 18,000 TCR beta sequences with specific HLA alleles at a false discovery rate of 0.05. Presence/absence analyses assumed roughly uniform sequencing depth across donors, an assumption that may not hold. A group of highly shared sequence variants was considered likely to be a technical artifact of the sequencing pipeline. In vitro tests confirmed that a few of the cytomegalovirus-associated TCR beta chains recognize cytomegalovirus antigens. The only immune exposure information available for the cohort was CMV serostatus. The earlier analysis of about 600 of the donors excluded roughly 17 rarely observed V segments, including chromosome 9 orphons, because counts were too low. HLA typing was unavailable for some donors at each locus, so association tests used only the typed subset. The classifier was reported to diagnose cytomegalovirus status with high specificity and sensitivity in both the original cohort and the validation cohort.

This TCR came from a woman between 35 and 50 years old in good health and CMV-seropositive. Sequenced sample: PBMCs. This chain is built from TRBV4-2 and TRBJ2-7, with 8 bases in between that match TRBD2. For the CDR3, the sequence is CASSQRASGPTYEQYF. The bases are TGTGCCAGCAGCCAACGGGCTAGCGGGCCGACCTACGAGCAGTACTTC.